The 13 T cell receptor beta chains in this list originate from one sample, sequenced in a study of blood T cell repertoires in COVID-19 (dated by TCRdb to between 2020 and 2021). Libraries were prepared through the immunoSEQ multiplex PCR assay. Sourced from immuneACCESS, this table was stored by TCRdb with only in-frame sequences that have V and J called. A share of the clones is absent; for the studies checked, an unresolved V gene accounts for under half, and the remainder has no known explanation. For this sample the table gives 200,000 to 250,000 clones, of which 75% to 85% were detected only once. Together, the top ten hold 9.2% of the sample. Sample: PBMCs or T cells enriched from blood (not recorded which). These receptors were taken from a middle-aged man who had recovered from COVID-19.

The genes are TRBV28 and TRBJ2-2; 8 positions agree with TRBD2. This CDR3 is 15 amino acids long. The germline gives CDR1 MDHEN, CDR2 SYDVKM. The V gene end was trimmed by 6 bases and the J gene end by 7 bases; junction bases not matched to a gene: 10. The CDR3 sequence is CASRRSGSFSGELFF. CDR3 nucleotides: TGTGCCAGCAGAAGAAGCGGGAGTTTCAGCGGGGAGCTGTTTTTT.

V and J are TRBV29-1 and TRBJ2-3, with D tentatively TRBD1 (6 bases). The CDR3 has 14 amino acids. Germline CDR1 reads SQVTM; CDR2 reads ANQGSEA. Trimming pared 8 bases from V and 0 bases from J, leaving 15 bases between. This CDR3 reads CSHRGTFSTDTQYF. The CDR3 coding sequence is TGCAGCCACCGTGGGACATTCAGCACAGATACGCAGTATTTT.

The chain joins TRBV5-1 to TRBJ2-5; D gene unclear. In germline, CDR1 is SGHRS, CDR2 YFSETQ. V was cut by 0 bases and J by 7 bases, with 7 bases left in between. The CDR3 is made up of 12 amino acids. In DNA form, the CDR3 reads TGCGCCAGCAGCTTGGAGTCGGGGACCCAGTACTTC. It translates to CASSLESGTQYF.

This sequence joins TRBV18 and TRBJ2-3, with 9 bases matching TRBD2. The ends lost 3 bases at V and 0 bases at J; junction bases unmatched: 10. Germline CDR1 reads KGHSH; CDR2 reads LQKENI. The CDR3 consists of 18 residues. CDR3 DNA: TGTGCCAGCTCACCGTGGTCGCTAGCGGGGTCTAGCACAGATACGCAGTATTTT. Translated: CASSPWSLAGSSTDTQYF. Filled out from reference TRBV18 and TRBJ2-3, the complete variable domain reads NAGVMQNPRHLVRRRGQEARLRCSPMKGHSHVYWYRQLPEEGLKFMVYLQKENIIDESGMPKERFSAEFPKEGPSILRIQQVVRGDSAAYFCASSPWSLAGSSTDTQYFGPGTRLTVL.

The genes are TRBV4-2 and TRBJ2-3; TRBD2 agrees at 10 bases. Trimming took 0 bases from V and 8 from J; bases not matched to a gene: 5. The CDR3 has 15 residues. Germline values: CDR1 LGHNA, CDR2 YNFKEQ. CDR3 sequence: CASSQDRLAGTTQYF. The DNA for the CDR3 is TGTGCCAGCAGCCAAGATCGACTAGCGGGCACTACGCAGTATTTT.

This clone was counted at least ten times. The chain uses TRBV19 and TRBJ2-7, with 11 bases aligning to TRBD2. V dropped 0 bases and J dropped 5; count of bases not matched to a gene: 3. The CDR3 consists of 15 residues. Germline CDR1 LNHDA, CDR2 SQIVND (reference sequence). The CDR3 here is CASSIDLLAGDEQYF. The CDR3 nucleotides read TGTGCCAGTAGTATAGACTTACTAGCGGGAGACGAGCAGTACTTC.

This chain connects TRBV7-9 to TRBJ1-2; 7 nucleotides line up with TRBD1. Germline CDR1 and CDR2: SEHNR and FQNEAQ (reference sequence). The CDR3 is 17 amino acids. With 2 bases clipped from V and 3 bases from J, the junction kept 12 bases outside the gene matches. The CDR3 protein is CASSLIPTGAVDYGYTF. The CDR3 nucleotides read TGTGCCAGCAGCTTAATCCCTACAGGGGCAGTGGACTATGGCTACACCTTC.

This chain connects TRBV19 to TRBJ1-1; D is possibly TRBD1 (5 bases). CDR1 LNHDA and CDR2 SQIVND come from the germline V gene (reference sequence). The V end was cut by 6 bases, the J end by 2 bases, with 16 bases between. CDR3 length: 15 residues. The DNA for the CDR3 is TGTGCCAGTAGGGTTGGGGGGACGTCCAACACTGAAGCTTTCTTT. Its translation is CASRVGGTSNTEAFF. The whole variable domain, filled in from reference TRBV19 and TRBJ1-1, reads DGGITQSPKYLFRKEGQNVTLSCEQNLNHDAMYWYRQDPGQGLRLIYYSQIVNDFQKGDIAEGYSVSREKKESFPLTVTSAQKNPTAFYLCASRVGGTSNTEAFFGQGTRLTVV.

The chain has TRBV25-1 and TRBJ2-3; 8 bases are shared with TRBD1. CDR1 is MGHDK, CDR2 SYGVNS, per germline. This CDR3 spans 13 amino acids. The junction had 2 bases not matched to a gene; V was cut back by 6 bases and J by 3 bases. CDR3 nucleotides: TGTGCCAGCAGAGGACAGGGAACAGATACGCAGTATTTT. As protein: CASRGQGTDTQYF. Based on the CDR3 plus reference TRBV25-1 and TRBJ2-3, the full variable domain is EADIYQTPRYLVIGTGKKITLECSQTMGHDKMYWYQQDPGMELHLIHYSYGVNSTEKGDLSSESTVSRIRTEHFPLTLESARPSHTSQYLCASRGQGTDTQYFGPGTRLTVL.

The J gene is TRBJ2-1, the V gene TRBV2, with 7 bases aligning to TRBD1. J was trimmed by 0 bases and V by 4 bases; bases with no gene match: 3. The CDR3 loop spans 15 amino acids. In germline, CDR1 is SNHLY, CDR2 FYNNEI. CDR3 coding DNA: TGTGCCAGCAGTGCGACAGGGAGCTCCTACAATGAGCAGTTCTTC. Protein sequence: CASSATGSSYNEQFF.

CDR3 bases: TGTGCCAGCAGCCTAGATACAGGGGTCTCGGATAAACTGTTTTTT. This translates into CASSLDTGVSDKLFF. J is TRBJ1-4 and V is TRBV5-6, with 7 bases matching TRBD1. CDR3 length: 15 amino acids. J was trimmed by 11 bases and V by 4 bases; bases with no gene match: 14. Germline values: CDR1 SGHDT, CDR2 YYEEEE. Filled out from reference TRBV5-6 and TRBJ1-4, the complete variable domain reads DAGVTQSPTHLIKTRGQQVTLRCSPKSGHDTVSWYQQALGQGPQFIFQYYEEEERQRGNFPDRFSGHQFPNYSSELNVNALLLGDSALYLCASSLDTGVSDKLFFGSGTQLSVL.

This chain connects TRBV11-2 to TRBJ2-3, with TRBD1 as a possible D gene (6 bases). There are 13 residues in the CDR3. V was cut by 4 bases and J by 5 bases, with 10 bases left in between. Looked up from germline, CDR1 is SGHAT and CDR2 is FQNNGV. The CDR3 protein is CASSSGAKDTQYF. The CDR3 DNA follows: TGTGCCAGCAGCTCAGGGGCTAAAGATACGCAGTATTTT.

CDR3 coding DNA: TGTGCCAGCAGTTTACGGGGGACGGTCTATGGCTACACCTTC. The encoded protein is CASSLRGTVYGYTF. The chain joins TRBV3-1 (or the pseudogene TRBV3-2) to TRBJ1-2; D possibly corresponds to TRBD1 (5 bases). V lost 6 bases to trimming and J lost 4 bases, with 15 bases between them. Germline CDR1 reads LGHDT; CDR2 reads YNNKEL (reference sequence). CDR3 length: 14 amino acids.